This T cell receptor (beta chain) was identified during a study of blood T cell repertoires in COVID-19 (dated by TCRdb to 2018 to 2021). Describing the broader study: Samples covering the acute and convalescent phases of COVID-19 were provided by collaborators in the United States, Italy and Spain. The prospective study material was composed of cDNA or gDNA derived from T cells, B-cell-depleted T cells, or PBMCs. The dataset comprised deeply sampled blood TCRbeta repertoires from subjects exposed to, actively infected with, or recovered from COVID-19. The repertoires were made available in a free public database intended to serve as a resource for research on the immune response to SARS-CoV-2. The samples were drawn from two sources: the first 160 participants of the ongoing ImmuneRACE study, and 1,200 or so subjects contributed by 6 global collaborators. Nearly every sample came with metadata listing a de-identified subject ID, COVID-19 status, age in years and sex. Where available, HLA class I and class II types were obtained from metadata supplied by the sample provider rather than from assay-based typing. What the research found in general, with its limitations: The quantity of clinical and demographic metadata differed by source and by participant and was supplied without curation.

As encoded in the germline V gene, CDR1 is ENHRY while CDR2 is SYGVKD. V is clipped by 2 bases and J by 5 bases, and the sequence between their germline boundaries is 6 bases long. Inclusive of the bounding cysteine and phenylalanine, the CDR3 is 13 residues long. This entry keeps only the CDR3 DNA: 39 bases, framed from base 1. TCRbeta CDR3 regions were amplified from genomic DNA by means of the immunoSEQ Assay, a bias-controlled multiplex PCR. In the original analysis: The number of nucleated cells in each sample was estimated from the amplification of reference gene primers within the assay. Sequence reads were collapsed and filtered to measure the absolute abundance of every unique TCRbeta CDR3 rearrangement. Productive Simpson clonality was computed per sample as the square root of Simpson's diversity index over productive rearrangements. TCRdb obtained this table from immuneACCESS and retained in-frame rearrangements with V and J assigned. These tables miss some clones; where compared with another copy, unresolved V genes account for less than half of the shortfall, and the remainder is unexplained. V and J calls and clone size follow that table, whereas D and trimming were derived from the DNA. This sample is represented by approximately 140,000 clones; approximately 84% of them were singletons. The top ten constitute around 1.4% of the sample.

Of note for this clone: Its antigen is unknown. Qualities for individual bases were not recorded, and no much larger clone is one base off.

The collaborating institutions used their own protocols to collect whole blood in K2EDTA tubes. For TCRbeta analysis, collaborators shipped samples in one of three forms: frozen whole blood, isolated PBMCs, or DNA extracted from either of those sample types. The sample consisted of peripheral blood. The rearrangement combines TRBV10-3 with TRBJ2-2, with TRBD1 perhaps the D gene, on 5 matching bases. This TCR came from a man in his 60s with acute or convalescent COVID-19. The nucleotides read TGTGCCATCAGTGAGAGGGGAACCGGGGAGCTGTTTTTT. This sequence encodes CAISERGTGELFF.